A single sample gave rise to the 23 T cell receptor beta chains below, sequenced in a study of T cells in Graves' hyperthyroidism and ophthalmopathy. RNA transcripts yielded amplified TCR beta CDR3 regions. A first-round RT-PCR of the TCR CDR3 used the HTBI primer set. One entry per CDR3 protein, called by TCRdb with MiXCR from the multiplex PCR reads. The profile shows about 400,000 distinct CDR3 sequences, about 15% of them singletons. Sample: blood. All receptors come from a woman in her 30s with Graves' hyperthyroidism.

In this sample, this clonotype turned up a few times. This rearrangement joins TRBV10-3 to TRBJ2-1, with 10 bases that match TRBD2. Germline CDR1 reads ENHRY; CDR2 reads SYGVKD. This CDR3 contains 18 residues. J was trimmed by 10 bases and V by 3 bases; bases with no gene match: 18. CDR3: CAISDHDRTGLAEGEQFF. CDR3 in DNA: TGTGCCATCAGTGACCACGATCGGACCGGACTAGCGGAGGGAGAGCAGTTCTTC.

The CDR3 loop reads CASSIVPGTEYGYTF. Here the CDR3 DNA reads TGCGCCAGCAGCATAGTTCCCGGGACAGAGTATGGCTACACCTTC. The chain employs TRBV5-1 and TRBJ1-2; 7 nucleotides match TRBD1. This CDR3 is 15 amino acids long. Germline assignment: CDR1 SGHRS and CDR2 YFSETQ. Trimming at V came to 4 bases and at J to 5 bases, leaving 11 bases not matched to a gene.

This clonotype was seen a handful of times. This may be a read error: a much more frequent sequence differs by one nucleotide. The chain joins TRBV28 to TRBJ1-2; weak D call: TRBD1 (5 bases). V was cut by 8 bases and J by 8 bases, with 15 bases left in between. This CDR3 comprises 12 residues. Germline CDR1 reads MDHEN; CDR2 reads SYDVKM. This chain's CDR3 is CASGSEGRGYTF. The CDR3 DNA reads TGTGCCAGCGGTTCAGAGGGGAGAGGCTACACCTTC.

The chain is built from TRBV25-1 and TRBJ2-5, with 9 bases matching TRBD1. From germline, CDR1 is MGHDK and CDR2 SYGVNS. The CDR3 sequence is 14 residues long. V lost 6 bases, J lost 2 bases, and 4 bases stayed unmatched. CDR3 loop: CASSGTGPQETQYF. The CDR3 nucleotides are TGTGCCAGCAGCGGGACAGGGCCACAAGAGACCCAGTACTTC. The whole variable domain, remainder taken from reference TRBV25-1 and TRBJ2-5, is EADIYQTPRYLVIGTGKKITLECSQTMGHDKMYWYQQDPGMELHLIHYSYGVNSTEKGDLSSESTVSRIRTEHFPLTLESARPSHTSQYLCASSGTGPQETQYFGPGTRLLVL.

This clonotype was observed many times. This rearrangement joins TRBV11-2 to TRBJ2-7; no firm D call. The CDR3 runs to 14 residues. Germline-derived CDR1 and CDR2 are SGHAT and FQNNGV. V lost 4 bases, J lost 2 bases, and 12 bases lay in between. The chain's CDR3 is CASSYTEAAYEQYF. The DNA of the CDR3 is TGTGCCAGCAGCTACACCGAGGCGGCCTACGAGCAGTACTTC.

The V gene is TRBV3-1, the J gene TRBJ2-7, with 11 nucleotides matching TRBD1. CDR1 is LGHDT and CDR2 is YNNKEL in the germline V gene (reference sequence). Trimming took 0 bases from V and 5 from J; bases not matched to a gene: 3. The CDR3 has 15 amino acids. CDR3 sequence (DNA): TGTGCCAGCAGCCAAGAGGACAGGGGGCCGGACGAGCAGTACTTC. Amino acid sequence: CASSQEDRGPDEQYF.

V is TRBV5-6 and J is TRBJ2-3; D is possibly TRBD2 (5 bases). Germline V CDR1 and CDR2: SGHDT, YYEEEE. This CDR3 is built from 14 residues. Trimming left V 8 bases short and J 5 bases short, with 18 bases between. This CDR3 is CASSEESEEDTQYF. CDR3 sequence (DNA): TGTGCCAGTAGCGAGGAGAGCGAGGAAGATACGCAGTATTTT.

With regard to this clonotype: This may arise from a read error, as a much more abundant clone is one base away. This sequence joins TRBV28 and TRBJ2-1; 12 nucleotides align to TRBD2. The V gene end was trimmed by 2 bases and the J gene end by 6 bases; junction bases not matched to a gene: 5. The CDR3 loop spans 16 amino acids. The germline V gene has CDR1 MDHEN and CDR2 SYDVKM. As DNA, the CDR3 is TGTGCCAGCAGTTTAGCGCGACTAGCGGGAGTCAATGAGCAGTTCTTC. Residues: CASSLARLAGVNEQFF.

The chain is built from TRBV28 and TRBJ1-3, with TRBD1 as a possible D gene (5 bases). Germline CDR1 MDHEN, CDR2 SYDVKM. This CDR3 has 16 residues. Trimming stripped 8 bases from V and 1 base from J, with 18 bases between. CDR3 in DNA: TGTGCCAGCGGGATTTTAAGGGGAAAGTCTGGAAACACCATATATTTT. Translation gives CASGILRGKSGNTIYF.

This clonotype was seen many times. The chain uses TRBV12-3 or TRBV12-4 and TRBJ1-1, with 9 bases matching TRBD1. This CDR3 comprises 13 residues. Trimming at V came to 9 bases and at J to 4 bases, leaving 6 bases not matched to a gene. Here the CDR3 DNA reads TGTGCCAGTAACCGGGACAGGGTCACTGAAGCTTTCTTT. This codes for CASNRDRVTEAFF.

This clonotype was detected many times. This sequence joins TRBV2 and TRBJ2-2, with 9 bases identical to TRBD2. This CDR3 is 16 amino acids long. V shed 7 bases and J 6 bases; nucleotides not matched to a gene: 12. Germline CDR1 SNHLY, CDR2 FYNNEI. The CDR3 DNA follows: TGTGCCAGCATCAGGGATCCTAGCGGGACGGCCGGGGAGCTGTTTTTT. The encoded protein is CASIRDPSGTAGELFF.

This clonotype showed up many times. This chain joins TRBV18 and TRBJ2-1, with 7 bases that match TRBD2. Germline lookup yields CDR1 KGHSH and CDR2 LQKENI. The CDR3 runs 11 residues. With V trimmed by 5 bases and J by 9 bases, 1 base remained unmatched. CDR3 nucleotide sequence: TGTGCCAGCTCAAGGGAGGGTGAGCAGTTCTTC. This translates into CASSREGEQFF.

This clonotype has a handful of counts. J is TRBJ2-7 and V is TRBV24-1; TRBD1 agrees at 8 bases. Looked up from germline, CDR1 is KGHDR and CDR2 is SFDVKD. The junction had 7 bases not matched to a gene; V was cut back by 5 bases and J by 5 bases. The CDR3 covers 14 residues. DNA of the CDR3: TGTGCCACCAGTGGTCCAGCAGGGGGCCACGAGCAGTACTTC. This gives the protein CATSGPAGGHEQYF.

This clonotype was detected once. One junction end disagrees with the germline gene, perhaps due to a read error. This CDR3 reads CASSSTGTGYSPLHF. CDR3 in DNA: TGCGCCAGCAGTTCGACCGGGACAGGTTATTCACCCCTCCACTTT. This chain links TRBV28 with TRBJ1-6, with 8 positions matching TRBD1. The CDR3 runs 15 residues. CDR1 is MDHEN and CDR2 is SYDVKM in the germline V gene.

This clonotype was counted many times. For the CDR3, the DNA is TGTGCCAGCAGTCGGTATGCTAGCAATCAGCCCCAGCATTTT. This translates into CASSRYASNQPQHF. V is TRBV27 and J is TRBJ1-5; D gene ambiguous. The CDR3 covers 14 residues. V shed 5 bases and J shed 0 bases, with 8 bases lying between them. CDR1 and CDR2 from the germline V gene are MNHEY and SMNVEV (reference sequence).

The chain links TRBV5-6 to TRBJ2-2, with D tentatively TRBD1 (6 bases). CDR3 length: 13 amino acids. Trimming pared 7 bases from V and 6 bases from J, leaving 13 bases between. Germline V gene data show CDR1 as SGHDT and CDR2 as YYEEEE. The CDR3 loop is CASGPGAPGELFF. In nucleotides, the CDR3 is TGTGCCAGCGGCCCAGGGGCCCCCGGGGAGCTGTTTTTT.

This sequence joins TRBV3-1 and TRBJ2-3; 8 bases fit TRBD2. Germline CDR1 and CDR2: LGHDT and YNNKEL (reference sequence). The J segment lost 3 bases and the V segment lost 3 bases, leaving 2 bases of the junction unmatched. The CDR3 totals 14 residues. The chain's CDR3 is CASSHGTSTDTQYF. CDR3 DNA sequence: TGTGCCAGCAGCCACGGGACTAGTACAGATACGCAGTATTTT.

CDR3 DNA sequence: TGCAGTGCTAGAGAACAGGGGGGTAGATACACCTTC. It specifies CSAREQGGRYTF. This rearrangement joins TRBV20-1 to TRBJ1-2, with 8 positions matching TRBD1. V lost 0 bases, J lost 11 bases, and 5 bases stayed unmatched. Germline CDR1 DFQATT, CDR2 SNEGSKA (reference sequence). The CDR3 runs 12 residues.

This clonotype has at least ten counts. The CDR3 spells CASKTLGGGSYEQFF. CDR3 DNA sequence: TGTGCCAGCAAGACACTAGGTGGGGGCAGCTATGAGCAGTTCTTC. The gene calls are TRBV6-1 and TRBJ2-1; D might be TRBD1 (6 bases). CDR3 length equals 15 residues. Germline loops: CDR1 MNHNS, CDR2 SASEGT. Trimming pared 7 bases from V and 8 bases from J, leaving 21 bases between.

Ten or more counts support this clonotype. The chain joins TRBV11-2 to TRBJ1-1; D might be TRBD1 (6 bases). This CDR3 region has 12 residues. Germline loops: CDR1 SGHAT, CDR2 FQNNGV. Trimming stripped 0 bases from V and 8 bases from J, with 7 bases between. Here the CDR3 reads CASSLDDREAFF. The DNA for the CDR3 is TGTGCCAGCAGCTTAGATGACAGGGAAGCTTTCTTT.

This chain uses TRBV28 with TRBJ2-1; D unclear. The germline V gene has CDR1 MDHEN and CDR2 SYDVKM. The ends were cut back, 2 bases at V and 5 bases at J, with 10 bases in the middle. The CDR3 contains 14 residues. CDR3 protein: CASSLHRHDNEQFF. CDR3 in DNA: TGTGCCAGCAGTTTACATCGGCACGACAATGAGCAGTTCTTC.

The table lists this clonotype with many counts. The rearrangement links TRBV24-1 to TRBJ2-5; 11 bases align to TRBD2. V lost 2 bases and J lost 5; bases outside the gene matches: 12. Germline CDR1 is KGHDR and CDR2 is SFDVKD. The CDR3 consists of 18 residues. The DNA for the CDR3 is TGTGCCACCAGTGATTCAGGGACTAGCGGAACACTCGTGGAGACCCAGTACTTC. This gives the protein CATSDSGTSGTLVETQYF.

The sample holds many counts of this clonotype. The V and J genes are TRBV27 and TRBJ2-1, with TRBD2 matching 7 bases. V lost 3 bases, J lost 1 base, and 3 bases stayed unmatched. This CDR3 is built from 15 residues. In germline, CDR1 is MNHEY, CDR2 SMNVEV (reference sequence). This CDR3 reads CASSFRGVSYNEQFF. CDR3 nucleotide sequence: TGTGCCAGCAGTTTTCGGGGGGTTTCCTACAATGAGCAGTTCTTC.